The T cell receptor beta chain described here comes from a study of OX40 agonist ivuxolimab in advanced cancers. V dropped 10 bases and J dropped 4; count of bases not matched to a gene: 8. CDR3 length: 13 residues. Germline CDR1 reads SGHNT; CDR2 reads YENEEA. Assay used: immunoSEQ multiplex PCR; TCRdb lists only in-frame clones, some missing. Seen here are tens of thousands of clones, around 82% observed once, and the top ten hold 6.9%. Here the sequenced sample was CD4+ or CD8+ T cells sorted from blood, taken in a trial of the OX40 agonist ivuxolimab. This receptor was obtained from an adult with an advanced solid tumor such as melanoma, head and neck, liver or kidney cancer. The gene calls are TRBV11-3 and TRBJ2-3, with 7 bases identical to TRBD2. CDR3 DNA sequence: TGTGCCATCTCATCGGGAGGTGCAGATACGCAGTATTTT. The encoded protein is CAISSGGADTQYF.